The 20 T cell receptor beta chains given below trace back to one sample, sequenced in a study of shared clonotypes between healthy human individuals. Clones were sequenced by immunoSEQ multiplex PCR, and TCRdb holds only the in-frame ones, with some missing. The sample has roughly 1,800,000 clones, less than 95% seen once. CD45RO-negative cells were positively selected for CCR7, leaving out terminally differentiated effector memory CD45RA+ cells. Sample: naive CD8+ T cells sorted from blood. The receptors here all came from a man aged 18 to 30 in good health.

This clone showed up just once. The chain recombines TRBV19 with TRBJ2-6; D is uncertain. The CDR3 has 15 residues. Germline V CDR1 and CDR2: LNHDA, SQIVND (reference sequence). V lost 5 bases and J 4 bases, leaving 12 bases between the germline ends. CDR3 nucleotide sequence: TGTGCCAGTAGTGATGGTTCTGAGGGGGCCAACGTCCTGACTTTC. It codes for CASSDGSEGANVLTF.

This rearrangement joins TRBV5-1 to TRBJ1-1; D is perhaps TRBD1 (5 bases). The V and J ends lost 0 bases and 6 bases respectively, with 9 bases between them. Germline V gene data show CDR1 as SGHRS and CDR2 as YFSETQ. This CDR3 is built from 13 residues. CDR3 sequence (DNA): TGCGCCAGCAGCTTGGAGGGGCTACCTGAAGCTTTCTTT. It codes for CASSLEGLPEAFF.

The V gene is TRBV13, the J gene TRBJ2-3; 14 positions match TRBD2. CDR1 is PRHDT, CDR2 FYEKMQ, per germline (reference sequence). V shed 3 bases and J 4 bases; nucleotides not matched to a gene: 3. The CDR3 is 16 residues long. The CDR3 region is CASSLGLAGDSDTQYF. The DNA of the CDR3 is TGTGCCAGCAGCTTGGGACTAGCGGGGGACTCAGATACGCAGTATTTT.

The V and J genes are TRBV6-1 and TRBJ2-7; possibly TRBD2 for D (6 bases). V lost 3 bases to trimming and J lost 0 bases, with 12 bases between them. The CDR3 totals 15 residues. Germline V lookup: CDR1 MNHNS, CDR2 SASEGT. This CDR3 is CASSEGGLLSYEQYF. CDR3 DNA: TGTGCCAGCAGTGAGGGGGGACTCCTCTCCTACGAGCAGTACTTC.

CDR3 loop: CASSFSKGWGAEAFF. DNA for the CDR3: TGTGCCAGCAGTTTCTCAAAAGGGTGGGGGGCTGAAGCTTTCTTT. The V gene is TRBV27, the J gene TRBJ1-1, with D perhaps TRBD1 (5 bases). Germline assignment: CDR1 MNHEY and CDR2 SMNVEV (reference sequence). CDR3 length equals 15 residues. Trimming removed 3 bases from V and 6 bases from J, with 17 bases in between.

V is TRBV6-5 and J is TRBJ2-1; 10 positions match TRBD2. The V and J ends lost 5 bases and 5 bases, in that order; junction bases with no gene match: 3. The CDR3 has 14 residues. Per germline, CDR1 MNHEY and CDR2 SVGAGI. The CDR3 reads CASSTTSGNNEQFF. The CDR3 region has the DNA TGTGCCAGCAGTACTACTAGCGGGAACAATGAGCAGTTCTTC.

J is TRBJ2-1 and V is TRBV5-3, with 15 bases identical to TRBD2. TRBV5-3 is treated as an ORF (open reading frame) with a function not yet certain. V trimming: 8 bases; J trimming: 4 bases; junction bases outside the gene matches: 10. The CDR3 is 17 residues long. The DNA for the CDR3 is TGTGCCAGGGAAAATCCGGGACTAGCGGGAGGATACAATGAGCAGTTCTTC. Amino acids: CARENPGLAGGYNEQFF.

The chain has TRBV28 and TRBJ2-7, with 7 bases matching TRBD2. From germline, CDR1 is MDHEN and CDR2 SYDVKM. Losses at the gene ends were 2 bases for V and 2 bases for J; bases not matched to a gene: 9. The CDR3 has 16 amino acids. CDR3 amino acids: CASSLTPREDTYEQYF. In nucleotides, the CDR3 is TGTGCCAGCAGTTTAACCCCCCGGGAGGACACCTACGAGCAGTACTTC.

The chain recombines TRBV9 with TRBJ1-3, with 7 bases fitting TRBD1. This CDR3 spans 14 amino acids. The trim removed 4 bases at V and 2 bases at J, leaving 3 bases unmatched. Germline-derived CDR1 and CDR2 are SGDLS and YYNGEE. The CDR3 coding sequence is TGTGCCAGCAGCACCACAGGGGCTGGAAACACCATATATTTT. Translated, it gives CASSTTGAGNTIYF.

The J gene is TRBJ2-2, the V gene TRBV7-2; TRBD2 matches at 9 bases. The CDR3 contains 15 residues. CDR1 SGHTA and CDR2 FQGNSA come from the germline V gene. With V trimmed by 5 bases and J by 7 bases, 8 bases remained unmatched. CDR3 region: CASSAAGGDDGELFF. The CDR3 region has the DNA TGTGCCAGCAGCGCAGCGGGGGGTGACGACGGGGAGCTGTTTTTT.

This clone was seen only once. This rearrangement joins TRBV11-2 to TRBJ1-1, with 8 bases lining up with TRBD1. This CDR3 spans 13 amino acids. Germline V gene sequence: CDR1 SGHAT, CDR2 FQNNGV. The trim removed 1 base at V and 8 bases at J, leaving 3 bases unmatched. CDR3 bases: TGTGCCAGCAGCTTAGGGACAGGGATGGAAGCTTTCTTT. It codes for CASSLGTGMEAFF.

Concerning this clone itself: The junction shows a germline mismatch at one end, possibly a read error. CDR3 bases: TGTGCTAGCAGCCCGTTGGCGGGGGGGCCCGGGGAGCTGTTTTTT. This gives the protein CASSPLAGGPGELFF. V usage is TRBV7-7 and J usage is TRBJ2-2, with 9 bases matching TRBD2. CDR3 length: 15 residues. The germline V gene encodes CDR1 SSHAT and CDR2 FNYEAQ (reference sequence).

The V gene is TRBV18, the J gene TRBJ2-7, with 8 bases matching TRBD1. This CDR3 has 17 amino acids. Trimming cost V 4 bases and J 3 bases; bases outside gene matches: 14. The V gene's germline CDR1 is KGHSH and CDR2 LQKENI. The CDR3 DNA reads as TGTGCCAGCTCACTAGAAGACGGACAGGGAGAGTACTACGAGCAGTACTTC. It translates to CASSLEDGQGEYYEQYF. Full variable domain (remainder filled in from reference TRBV18 and TRBJ2-7): NAGVMQNPRHLVRRRGQEARLRCSPMKGHSHVYWYRQLPEEGLKFMVYLQKENIIDESGMPKERFSAEFPKEGPSILRIQQVVRGDSAAYFCASSLEDGQGEYYEQYFGPGTRLTVT.

The chain is built from TRBV13 and TRBJ2-5, with 13 bases fitting TRBD2. The V gene's germline CDR1 is PRHDT and CDR2 FYEKMQ (reference sequence). The CDR3 loop spans 15 amino acids. V was clipped by 3 bases and J by 5 bases; unmatched bases: 3. CDR3 amino acids: CASSFGTSGTETQYF. The CDR3 nucleotides are TGTGCCAGCAGCTTCGGGACTAGCGGGACGGAGACCCAGTACTTC.

The chain carries TRBV6-7 and TRBJ1-1; D possibly corresponds to TRBD1 (6 bases). TRBV6-7 is an ORF, with its function uncertain. CDR3 size: 13 residues. V lost 8 bases, J lost 4 bases, and 14 bases lay in between. The CDR3 sequence is CASEGGPGTEAFF. The CDR3, as DNA: TGTGCCAGCGAGGGGGGGCCCGGCACTGAAGCTTTCTTT.

The chain combines TRBV9 with TRBJ1-2; TRBD1 matches 7 bases. J gave up 5 bases and V 5 bases, and 9 bases lay outside the gene matches. Germline V gene data show CDR1 as SGDLS and CDR2 as YYNGEE. The CDR3 sequence is 14 residues long. The CDR3, as DNA: TGTGCCAGCAGTCATACAGGGGCGGGGTATGGCTACACCTTC. Protein product: CASSHTGAGYGYTF.

This sequence joins TRBV4-1 and TRBJ2-7; TRBD2 agrees at 10 bases. V lost 0 bases and J lost 0; bases outside the gene matches: 5. Germline values: CDR1 MGHRA, CDR2 YSYEKL. There are 17 residues in the CDR3. The CDR3 sequence: CASSQEPSSGGSYEQYF. In nucleotides, the CDR3 is TGCGCCAGCAGCCAAGAGCCTTCTAGCGGGGGCTCCTACGAGCAGTACTTC.

The chain couples TRBV19 to TRBJ2-7; D not resolved. Germline values: CDR1 LNHDA, CDR2 SQIVND (reference sequence). V was trimmed by 2 bases and J by 2 bases, leaving 7 bases between them. CDR3 size: 13 residues. The DNA for the CDR3 is TGTGCCAGTAGTATAAGGGATCCCTACGAGCAGTACTTC. Amino acids: CASSIRDPYEQYF.

The gene calls are TRBV27 and TRBJ1-5; TRBD1 is a possible D gene (5 bases). CDR3 length equals 14 residues. Looked up from germline, CDR1 is MNHEY and CDR2 is SMNVEV (reference sequence). Trimming stripped 9 bases from V and 6 bases from J, with 18 bases between. The CDR3 sequence is CARTRGEDCQPQHF. CDR3 bases: TGTGCCAGGACCCGAGGGGAAGATTGTCAGCCCCAGCATTTT.

The chain combines TRBV14 with TRBJ1-2, with a weak D call TRBD1 (6 bases). The CDR3 is 13 amino acids. The germline V and J ends were trimmed by 6 bases and 3 bases, with 11 bases remaining between them. From germline, CDR1 is SGHDN and CDR2 FVKESK. CDR3 region: CASRPTGYYGYTF. The CDR3 DNA is TGTGCCAGCAGGCCAACAGGGTACTATGGCTACACCTTC.